The rows below give T cell receptor beta chains drawn from one sample of a study of blood T cells in healthy people across ages. In TCRdb, the 5' RACE reads were re-called with MiXCR into one record per CDR3 protein. The table includes hundreds of thousands of distinct CDR3 sequences, around 26% detected once. Material for sequencing was blood. Receptors were obtained from a woman at least 80 years old in good health. Both conserved end residues are part of each CDR3. The D gene is left open where the match is weak. Clone size is given for some rows only: seen once, a few or many times, or a class if the clone is expanded.

TRBD1	TRBV7-9	few	TRBJ2-1	CASSSRWTGSHEQFF	TGTGCCAGCAGCTCCCGATGGACAGGGAGCCATGAGCAGTTCTTC
TRBD2	TRBV3-1	-	TRBJ2-3	CASSQDRWLAGTDTQYF	TGTGCCAGCAGCCAAGATCGTTGGCTAGCGGGTACAGATACGCAGTATTTT
TRBD2	TRBV10-1	many	TRBJ2-3	CASSSGGTADTQYF	TGCGCCAGCAGTAGCGGGGGGACCGCAGATACGCAGTATTTT
-	TRBV6-2/TRBV6-3	-	TRBJ2-5	CASSSREIQETQYF	TGTGCCAGCAGTTCCCGGGAGATCCAAGAGACCCAGTACTTC
TRBD2	TRBV7-8	many	TRBJ2-5	CASSSLAGRRVETQYF	TGTGCCAGCAGCAGCCTAGCGGGAAGGCGGGTTGAGACCCAGTACTTC
TRBD1	TRBV27	-	TRBJ1-4	CASRNSGTGAGKLFF	TGTGCCAGCAGAAATTCCGGGACAGGGGCTGGAAAACTGTTTTTT
-	TRBV6-2/TRBV6-3	many	TRBJ2-6	CASRRASGANVLTF	TGTGCCAGCAGGCGGGCGTCTGGGGCCAACGTCCTGACTTTC
-	TRBV11-2	many	TRBJ2-1	CASTSVYEQFF	TGTGCCAGCACCTCCGTCTATGAGCAGTTCTTC
-	TRBV3-1	-	TRBJ1-6	CASRPGVGGIQPHF	TGTGCCAGCAGACCCGGAGTCGGGGGAATCCAACCCCACTTT
TRBD1	TRBV25-1	many	TRBJ1-4	CASSERTGVEKLFF	TGTGCCAGCAGTGAACGGACAGGGGTGGAAAAACTGTTTTTT
TRBD1	TRBV5-1	few	TRBJ2-7	CASRRDRGDEQYF	TGCGCCAGCAGACGGGACAGGGGTGACGAGCAGTACTTC
-	TRBV7-2	many	TRBJ2-5	CASSHRGMGETQYF	TGTGCCAGCAGCCATCGGGGGATGGGGGAGACCCAGTACTTC
-	TRBV20-1	-	TRBJ1-2	CSARLSAGSNYGYTF	TGCAGTGCTAGGCTAAGTGCCGGGTCTAACTATGGCTACACCTTC
-	TRBV20-1	-	TRBJ1-2	CGATRTTYGYTF	TGCGGTGCTACCAGGACAACTTATGGCTACACCTTC
TRBD2	TRBV4-3	many	TRBJ2-5	CASSATIAGGRETQYF	TGCGCCAGCAGCGCCACTATAGCGGGGGGGCGTGAGACCCAGTACTTC
TRBD1	TRBV15	many	TRBJ2-5	CATSRAQTGDVQTQYF	TGTGCCACCAGTCGGGCGCAAACAGGGGATGTACAGACCCAGTACTTC
TRBD1	TRBV24-1	many	TRBJ2-1	CATSEAPGTGIYNEQFF	TGTGCCACCAGTGAGGCTCCCGGGACAGGGATCTACAATGAGCAGTTCTTC
TRBD2	TRBV7-9	few	TRBJ2-3	CASSSDSSGGVMADTQYF	TGTGCCAGCAGCTCGGATTCTAGCGGGGGGGTGATGGCAGATACGCAGTATTTT
-	TRBV7-2	many	TRBJ2-3	CASSFGTADTQYF	TGTGCCAGCAGCTTCGGGACGGCAGATACGCAGTATTTT
-	TRBV25-1	-	TRBJ2-1	CASSLTRGSPEQFF	TGTGCCAGCAGTTTGACTAGAGGCTCACCTGAGCAGTTCTTC
TRBD2	TRBV18	-	TRBJ2-5	CASSRTSGGPSQETQYF	TGTGCCAGCTCGAGGACTAGCGGGGGCCCCTCACAAGAGACCCAGTACTTC
TRBD2	TRBV7-2	-	TRBJ2-1	CASSPIGLAVGLNEQFF	TGTGCCAGCAGCCCGATCGGACTAGCGGTAGGATTAAATGAGCAGTTCTTC
TRBD2	TRBV7-7	many	TRBJ2-1	CASSPGPERGNEQFF	TGTGCCAGCAGCCCCGGACCCGAGCGGGGCAATGAGCAGTTCTTC
TRBD1	TRBV4-3	many	TRBJ1-2	CASSQGTGTGYGYTF	TGCGCCAGCAGCCAGGGGACCGGGACAGGGTATGGCTACACCTTC
-	TRBV10-3	few	TRBJ2-5	CAISKLVGGRLFEETQYF	TGTGCCATCAGTAAACTAGTGGGGGGGCGTCTATTTGAAGAGACCCAGTACTTC
TRBD1	TRBV11-2	-	TRBJ2-7	CASSFLRDRTGREQYF	TGTGCCAGCAGCTTCCTCCGGGACAGGACGGGGCGCGAGCAGTACTTC
-	TRBV5-5	-	TRBJ1-1	CASSLSGSFGNTEAFF	TGTGCCAGCAGCTTGTCTGGGTCGTTTGGAAACACTGAAGCTTTCTTT
-	TRBV20-1	many	TRBJ2-4	CSARRSGARNIQYF	TGCAGTGCCCGGAGATCGGGGGCCCGAAACATTCAGTACTTC